This T cell receptor beta chain stems from a study of cytomegalovirus exposure and HLA in healthy donors (dated by TCRdb to 2016 to 2017). Notes on the research overall: An earlier analysis of 587 of the donors reported about 260 Gb of sequence data and 95 million to 140 million unique TCR beta sequences obtained from some 200 million T cells. Every discovery cohort repertoire had been produced on one sequencing platform. Class I and class II HLA loci were covered by the typing at four-digit resolution. To decide whether each TCR beta V gene segment behaved as functional or pseudogenic, an earlier analysis of approximately 600 of the donors relied on high-throughput TCR beta sequencing. Along with the approximately 650-subject first cohort, a separate validation cohort of over a hundred different subjects was used. Of the roughly 390 genotyped donors, approximately 83% fell in the genetic ancestry cluster associated with self-reported Caucasian donors. Approximately 300 gigabases of sequencing data and 91 million or so unique TCR sequences made up an early release that covered around 640 HLA-typed donors. The study combined high-throughput TCR immunosequencing, statistical association of individual TCRs with disease status, and machine learning to predict cytomegalovirus infection status. Four or five DR-DQ haplotypes were handled as single units for association and clustering because linkage in the cohort was strong. A later genetic analysis used genome-wide SNP genotypes for about three fifths of the 666 donors, treating that subset as a discovery cohort. The number of typed donors differed by locus: about 620-640 for A, B, C, DRB1 and DQB1; 500 to 550 for DQA1; around 610 for DPA1; and roughly 470 for DPB1. Donor age, sex, ethnicity and CMV serostatus were compiled alongside the repertoire data. Using immunosequencing, the study profiled T cell repertoires from 640 or so subjects and related those repertoires to cytomegalovirus serostatus. Across approximately 420 genotyped donors of the cohort, an average of roughly 250,000 unique TCR beta nucleotide sequences per donor were sequenced, and roughly 17% of those sequences were non-productive. In the later analysis, no new phenotypic data were used to find candidate immune exposures; instead, reliance was placed on TCR beta sequences and their occurrence across donors. A later analysis re-examined previously published TCR beta repertoires from more than 650 donors and added high-resolution HLA genotyping to investigate patterns of TCR occurrence. The study aimed to test whether cataloging public T cell receptors could reveal signatures of past pathogen exposure. What the work shows at the level of the full study, not this receptor alone: In a later analysis, HLA-associated TCR beta chains were found to be more clonally expanded and to have lower generation probabilities than equally common non-associated chains. According to a later analysis, most CMV-associated TCR beta chains appeared to be HLA-restricted, and the HLA associations seemed to be driven largely by CMV exposure. Roughly uniform sequencing depth across donors was assumed in presence/absence analyses, although this assumption may not hold. When HLA alleles, especially DR and DQ, strongly co-occurred, attributing TCR associations to individual alleles was difficult. Some IMGT-functional V segments, including TRBV6-2 and TRBV6-3, could not be distinguished by the 87-base-pair reads and were therefore excluded. In an earlier analysis of 587 of the donors, most TCR beta V segments were observed in productive rearrangements about 87% or about 30% of the time, broadly matching IMGT annotations. The authors suggested that the approach could potentially be generalized to other disease states and immunological phenotypes. A few of the identified cytomegalovirus-associated TCR beta chains were confirmed in vitro to be specific for cytomegalovirus antigens. Because HLA typing was unavailable for some donors at each locus, only the typed subset was used in association tests. Some 16 rarely observed V segments, including chromosome 9 orphons, were excluded from the earlier analysis of a few hundred of the donors because counts were too low. Compared with the approximately 670-donor mean, donors in an Asian-associated ancestry cluster had fewer N-insertions in productive TCRs, according to a later genetic analysis. Linkage disequilibrium might explain the correlated functional status among segregating V segments, but an unknown experimental factor could not be ruled out. In both the original and validation cohorts, the classifier was reported to diagnose cytomegalovirus status with high specificity and sensitivity. A group of highly shared sequence variants was considered likely to be a technical artifact of the sequencing pipeline. In the study, approximately 150 TCR beta chains were listed as associated with cytomegalovirus. An association between a missense DCLRE1C variant and V-gene and J-gene trimming of TCR beta chains was found in a later genetic analysis and replicated in an independent cohort. While some public TCRs were present in many individuals, most TCR sequences turned up only very rarely across donors. A further reported finding was that TCR beta sequences accurately predicted the HLA-A and HLA-B alleles for most subjects in the first cohort. This cohort had only TCR beta chains sequenced, and the lack of alpha or paired-chain data limited which features could be detected. In a later analysis, several top co-occurrence clusters were reported to appear linked to parvovirus B19, influenza, CMV and Epstein-Barr virus. At a false discovery rate of 0.05, a later analysis linked some 17,000 TCR beta sequences to specific HLA alleles. Immune exposure information for the cohort was limited to CMV serostatus. According to a later analysis, TCR association rates differed among HLA loci, with DRB1 alleles showing the most associated TCRs and HLA-C alleles showing the fewest.

This clone has just one count. No antigen is known for it. No much larger clonotype is one base removed from it; base qualities were not supplied. Library method: the immunoSEQ multiplex PCR assay. A mixture of 60 forward primers for TCR Vbeta segments and 13 reverse primers for TCR Jbeta segments was used in the multiplex PCR. The CDR3 region of rearranged TCR beta genes was amplified from genomic DNA by a multiplex PCR assay. The amplified TCR beta libraries were sequenced on the Illumina HiSeq System as 87-base-pair reads. In the source study's methods: Across the roughly 670 repertoires, a later analysis counted tens of millions of unique TCR beta chains, about 10 million of which were shared by at least two donors. To remove PCR and sequencing errors, raw reads were error-corrected and collapsed into unique sequences using a nearest-neighbor algorithm that merged closely related sequences. Alignment of CDR3 sequences to IMGT reference sequences was used to assign V, D and J gene segments. Each retained sequence needed at least a six-nucleotide match to both a V gene segment and a J gene segment. A rearrangement counted as productive if the CDR3 had no stop codons and remained in frame with V and J, and every other rearrangement counted as non-productive. Following IMGT convention, CDR3 was defined as the stretch from the second conserved V-encoded cysteine up to the conserved J-encoded phenylalanine. The earlier analysis of about 570 of the donors excluded any sequence lacking an unambiguous match to a single V gene segment. An earlier analysis of 450 to 650 of the donors called V segments functional above 56.7% productive rearrangements and segregating when the between-donor standard deviation exceeded 5%. A statistical classification framework was built to diagnose cytomegalovirus status from the catalog of TCR beta chain sequences. In a later analysis, V and J genes were assigned by comparing TCR nucleotide sequences against IMGT/GENE-DB human TR gene sequences. A later analysis assigned CDR3 sequences and most-parsimonious VDJ recombination scenarios with the TCRdist pipeline. In a later analysis, each TCR beta chain was defined by its CDR3 amino acid sequence together with its V-gene family, and reads lacking a unique V-gene family were excluded. A later analysis removed 550 to 650 highly shared, low-generation-probability nucleotide sequences to deal with suspected cross-contamination and a sequencing artifact. In a later analysis, a clonal expansion index was calculated for each public chain from normalized within-repertoire ranks of inferred template counts. In a later analysis, generation probabilities were computed with a VDJ recombination model fitted to out-of-frame rearrangements, and the resulting probabilities were checked against IGoR. In a later analysis, TCR-TCR, TCR-HLA and TCR-CMV co-occurrence was scored with hypergeometric tests, and a repertoire-size bias correction was applied to TCR pairs. In a later analysis, false discovery rates were estimated by permuting HLA or CMV assignments 20 times. A later analysis grouped co-occurring TCRs with DBSCAN, adding TCRdist sequence similarity when clustering within HLA-allele-positive subsets. For co-occurrence clustering, repertoires with fewer than 30,000 or more than 120,000 public chains were excluded, along with roughly five repertoires with anomalous nucleotide sharing. TCRdb carries this immuneACCESS record with in-frame sequences only. Its versions omit some clonotypes, under half of them owing to an unresolved V gene in the studies checked, with the rest unexplained. V, J and clone size reflect that table, while D and trimming were determined from the DNA. The sample yields approximately 280,000 clones; about nine tenths were counted once. Almost 4% of the sample is taken by the ten largest.

The CDR1 and CDR2 encoded by the germline V gene are MDHEN and SYDVKM. The germline V end is reduced by 5 bases and the J end by 2 bases; junction bases left unmatched: 7. From the cysteine through the phenylalanine, the CDR3 covers 15 amino acids. Only the CDR3 DNA stays, 45 bases, in frame from base 1. The cohort comprised more than 550 healthy bone marrow donors. Cohort members were all nominally healthy when sampled, although unrecorded immune exposures were likely present. The donor tested CMV seropositive, placing the donor among the approximately 290 seropositive members of the cohort. Each donor provided a peripheral blood sample, and peripheral blood mononuclear cells were used for TCR beta sequencing. Genomic DNA was extracted from the blood cell samples with the Qiagen DNeasy Blood Extraction Kit.

This receptor was taken from a man aged 35 to 55 in good health and CMV-seropositive. Sequenced: PBMCs. The rearrangement combines TRBV28 with TRBJ2-7, and TRBD1 aligns with 9 junction nucleotides. DNA sequence: TGTGCCAGCAGTCCACGGACAGGGGCCCCCTACGAGCAGTACTTC. It encodes CASSPRTGAPYEQYF.